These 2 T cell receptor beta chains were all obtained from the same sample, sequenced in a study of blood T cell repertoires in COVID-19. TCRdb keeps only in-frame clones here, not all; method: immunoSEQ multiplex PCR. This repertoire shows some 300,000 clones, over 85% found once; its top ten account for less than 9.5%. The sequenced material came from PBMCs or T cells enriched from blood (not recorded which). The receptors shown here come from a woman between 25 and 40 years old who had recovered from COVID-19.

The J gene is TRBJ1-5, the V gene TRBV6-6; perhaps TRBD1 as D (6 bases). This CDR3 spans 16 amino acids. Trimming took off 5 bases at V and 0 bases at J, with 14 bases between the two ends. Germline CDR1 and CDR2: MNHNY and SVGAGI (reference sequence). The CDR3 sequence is CASSARTEYSNQPQHF. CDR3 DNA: TGTGCCAGCAGTGCGAGGACAGAGTATAGCAATCAGCCCCAGCATTTT.

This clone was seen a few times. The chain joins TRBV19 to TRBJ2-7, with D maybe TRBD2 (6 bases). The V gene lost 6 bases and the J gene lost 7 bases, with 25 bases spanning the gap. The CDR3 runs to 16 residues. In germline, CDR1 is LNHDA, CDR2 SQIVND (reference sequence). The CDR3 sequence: CASSSSGLASPLEQYF. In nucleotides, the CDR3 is TGTGCCAGTAGCTCCAGCGGGCTAGCGAGCCCCTTGGAGCAGTACTTC.